What follows are 29 T cell receptor beta chains derived from one specimen sequenced in a study of T cells in Graves' hyperthyroidism and ophthalmopathy. Amplification of TCR beta CDR3 regions used RNA as the template. First-round RT-PCR with HTBI primers amplified the TCR CDR3 region. Via MiXCR, TCRdb re-called the multiplex PCR reads, giving one row per CDR3 protein. The table records about 640,000 distinct CDR3 sequences, 20% to 25% of them present only once. The sample comprised blood. These receptors were collected from a young man with Graves' ophthalmopathy.

This clonotype was seen a few times. The rearrangement joins TRBV7-9 to TRBJ2-3; tentatively, D is TRBD2 (5 bases). The ends were cut back, 3 bases at V and 1 base at J, with 11 bases in the middle. The CDR3 spans 15 residues. Germline loops: CDR1 SEHNR, CDR2 FQNEAQ (reference sequence). In DNA, the CDR3 is TGTGCCAGCAGCTTGACCGGACTGGGCACAGATACGCAGTATTTT. Its protein product is CASSLTGLGTDTQYF.

The rearrangement uses TRBV12-3 or TRBV12-4 and TRBJ1-5; D is ambiguous. Trimming pared 4 bases from V and 2 bases from J, leaving 15 bases between. This CDR3 has 16 amino acids. The CDR3 sequence: CASSSTNSRGNQPQHF. DNA of the CDR3: TGTGCCAGCAGTTCCACAAACAGCCGGGGCAATCAGCCCCAGCATTTT.

In this sample, this clonotype turned up many times. The V call is TRBV18, the J call TRBJ2-4, with D perhaps matching TRBD2 (6 bases). The V gene lost 1 base and the J gene lost 8 bases, with 12 bases spanning the gap. Germline V gives CDR1 KGHSH, CDR2 LQKENI. The CDR3 loop spans 14 amino acids. CDR3 in amino acids: CASSPLGEAYIQYF. In DNA form, the CDR3 reads TGTGCCAGCTCACCACTGGGGGAGGCGTACATTCAGTACTTC. Full variable domain (remainder filled in from reference TRBV18 and TRBJ2-4): NAGVMQNPRHLVRRRGQEARLRCSPMKGHSHVYWYRQLPEEGLKFMVYLQKENIIDESGMPKERFSAEFPKEGPSILRIQQVVRGDSAAYFCASSPLGEAYIQYFGAGTRLSVL.

This clonotype was counted at least ten times. The chain is built from TRBV5-1 and TRBJ2-1; D perhaps matches TRBD2 (7 bases). The CDR3 spans 15 residues. Germline loops: CDR1 SGHRS, CDR2 YFSETQ. Trimming took 0 bases from V and 8 from J, leaving 15 bases between them. The CDR3 DNA sequence: TGCGCCAGCAGCTTGGCGGGCAGGGGAGGGGATGAGCAGTTCTTC. It codes for CASSLAGRGGDEQFF.

J is TRBJ2-3 and V is TRBV9; TRBD1 aligns across 8 bases. The CDR3 has 16 amino acids. V lost 3 bases and J lost 5; bases outside the gene matches: 11. Germline loops: CDR1 SGDLS, CDR2 YYNGEE. DNA of the CDR3: TGTGCCAGCAGCGCTACTGCAGGGGGCGGCGGAGATACGCAGTATTTT. Its translation is CASSATAGGGGDTQYF.

This clonotype was detected ten times or more. This chain joins TRBV30 and TRBJ1-1; tentative D call: TRBD1 (5 bases). The germline V gene encodes CDR1 GTSNPN and CDR2 SVGIG (reference sequence). The CDR3 loop spans 13 amino acids. The V end lost 4 bases, the J end lost 0 bases, and 9 bases lay between the germline ends. This CDR3 reads CAWKTAMNTEAFF. The DNA for the CDR3 is TGTGCCTGGAAGACAGCGATGAACACTGAAGCTTTCTTT.

In its sample, this clonotype was seen many times. This rearrangement joins TRBV7-6 to TRBJ1-1; D not resolved. From germline, CDR1 is SGHVS and CDR2 FNYEAQ. The CDR3 loop spans 13 amino acids. The V end lost 5 bases, the J end lost 10 bases, and 17 bases lay between the germline ends. The CDR3 loop reads CASSPETGLGAFF. CDR3 DNA sequence: TGTGCCAGCAGCCCTGAAACGGGTCTCGGAGCTTTCTTT.

This sequence joins TRBV28 and TRBJ2-2; D not certain. The germline V gene has CDR1 MDHEN and CDR2 SYDVKM. CDR3 length equals 14 residues. With 6 bases removed from V and 2 bases from J, the gap between germline ends came to 10 bases. The DNA for the CDR3 is TGTGCCAGCAGGAGTAATGGAAACACCGGGGAGCTGTTTTTT. Residues: CASRSNGNTGELFF.

This clonotype was seen only a few times. The chain links TRBV24-1 to TRBJ2-2, with 8 positions matching TRBD1. The CDR3 covers 14 residues. Per the germline V gene, CDR1 is KGHDR and CDR2 is SFDVKD. V was clipped by 7 bases and J by 5 bases; unmatched bases: 5. The CDR3 here is CATRDREETGELFF. CDR3 in DNA: TGTGCCACCAGGGACAGGGAAGAAACCGGGGAGCTGTTTTTT.

A few counts support this clonotype. The gene calls are TRBV30 and TRBJ2-1; TRBD2 agrees at 9 bases. Per germline, CDR1 GTSNPN and CDR2 SVGIG (reference sequence). Trimming at V came to 3 bases and at J to 3 bases, leaving 6 bases not matched to a gene. The length of the CDR3 is 15 residues. The CDR3 is CAWRLAGVVYNEQFF. The CDR3 bases are TGTGCCTGGAGGTTAGCGGGAGTGGTCTACAATGAGCAGTTCTTC.

Comment on this clonotype: The CDR3 does not end in the conserved phenylalanine or tryptophan, so this is likely a read error. The genes are TRBV5-1 and TRBJ2-6; D gene ambiguous. The CDR3 spans 17 residues. The V and J ends lost 4 bases and 0 bases respectively, with 14 bases between them. The germline CDR1 and CDR2 sequences are SGHRS and YFSETQ. In nucleotides, the CDR3 is TGCGCCAGCAGCCTAGGACCGAGGAGCTCTGGGGCCAACGTCCTGACTTCC. This translates into CASSLGPRSSGANVLTS.

This clonotype was seen more than once but under ten times. CDR3 DNA sequence: TGTGCCAGCAGCCCTCGGCTGGGGTGGGAGACCCAGTACTTC. Translated, it gives CASSPRLGWETQYF. The chain is built from TRBV9 and TRBJ2-5, with unresolved D. The V end lost 4 bases, the J end lost 5 bases, and 15 bases lay between the germline ends. The CDR3 consists of 14 residues. Germline CDR1 SGDLS, CDR2 YYNGEE. The whole variable domain, filled in from reference TRBV9 and TRBJ2-5, reads DSGVTQTPKHLITATGQRVTLRCSPRSGDLSVYWYQQSLDQGLQFLIQYYNGEERAKGNILERFSAQQFPDLHSELNLSSLELGDSALYFCASSPRLGWETQYFGPGTRLLVL.

With respect to this clonotype: A much larger clonotype is one base distant, so this may be a read error. No conserved phenylalanine or tryptophan is present at the end of the CDR3, so a read error is the likely explanation. The chain carries TRBV20-1 and TRBJ2-7, with D perhaps TRBD1 (6 bases). Germline V CDR1 and CDR2: DFQATT, SNEGSKA (reference sequence). The CDR3 is 14 amino acids. Trimming removed 3 bases at V and 2 bases at J, with 14 bases between. For the CDR3, the DNA is TGCAGTGCTAGGGCAGGGGATCCCCCCTACGAGCAGTACCTC. It translates to CSARAGDPPYEQYL.

This clonotype was detected many times. The J gene is TRBJ2-3, the V gene TRBV6-2 or TRBV6-3, with 8 positions matching TRBD1. The CDR3 loop spans 15 amino acids. Germline V gives CDR1 MNHEY, CDR2 SVGEGT. V gave up 5 bases and J gave up 5 bases; unmatched junction bases: 9. The CDR3 reads CASSPDRGPLDTQYF. CDR3 DNA sequence: TGTGCCAGCAGTCCCGACAGGGGACCTTTAGATACGCAGTATTTT.

This clonotype was counted many times. This chain links TRBV4-1 with TRBJ2-1, with D tentatively TRBD2 (5 bases). Germline V gene sequence: CDR1 MGHRA, CDR2 YSYEKL. The V and J ends lost 4 bases and 9 bases respectively, with 16 bases between them. The CDR3 runs 14 residues. CDR3 nucleotides: TGCGCCAGCAGCCCAAATGAGGCGGGTCGTGAGCAGTTCTTC. Its protein product is CASSPNEAGREQFF.

The V call is TRBV20-1, the J call TRBJ2-1; the match to TRBD2 covers 8 bases. This CDR3 has 16 residues. V shed 0 bases, J shed 4 bases, and the junction held 8 bases outside the gene matches. Germline CDR1 reads DFQATT; CDR2 reads SNEGSKA (reference sequence). This CDR3 reads CSARDQEGLVYNEQFF. Here the CDR3 DNA reads TGCAGTGCTAGAGACCAAGAGGGACTAGTTTACAATGAGCAGTTCTTC.

This clonotype was detected many times. The chain recombines TRBV28 with TRBJ1-1, with 7 bases matching TRBD1. Germline CDR1 and CDR2: MDHEN and SYDVKM. The trim removed 4 bases at V and 10 bases at J, leaving 6 bases unmatched. The CDR3 contains 12 residues. The CDR3 loop reads CASSSRGGRAFF. The CDR3 region has the DNA TGTGCCAGCAGTTCCAGGGGGGGAAGAGCTTTCTTT.

As for this clonotype: A much more abundant neighbour one base away suggests this may be a read error. The chain links TRBV5-1 to TRBJ2-1; TRBD1 agrees at 8 bases. CDR1 is SGHRS, CDR2 YFSETQ, per germline. The CDR3 has 15 amino acids. The CDR3 bases are TGCGCCAGCAGCTTGGCCAGGCAGGGGGCGGGTGAGCAGCTCTTC. It is translated as CASSLARQGAGEQLF.

In this sample, this clonotype turned up many times. The chain recombines TRBV11-2 with TRBJ2-1; no clear D gene. Trimming left V 5 bases short and J 5 bases short, with 10 bases between. Germline CDR1 is SGHAT and CDR2 is FQNNGV. This CDR3 is built from 13 residues. The CDR3 DNA follows: TGTGCCAGCAGCCCTTGGGGTAACAATGAGCAGTTCTTC. It specifies CASSPWGNNEQFF.

This chain connects TRBV7-9 to TRBJ2-4; TRBD1 is a possible D gene (6 bases). CDR3 length: 14 amino acids. The germline V gene encodes CDR1 SEHNR and CDR2 FQNEAQ (reference sequence). The V and J ends lost 3 bases and 9 bases respectively, with 15 bases between them. CDR3 amino acids: CASSFDRPSGIQYF. In DNA, the CDR3 is TGTGCCAGCAGCTTCGACAGGCCTTCGGGCATTCAGTACTTC.

The table lists this clonotype with a few counts. The V call is TRBV4-3, the J call TRBJ1-4; D is unresolved. V dropped 0 bases and J dropped 3 bases, with 11 bases sitting between them. Germline V gene data show CDR1 as LGHNA and CDR2 as YSLEER. The CDR3 covers 16 residues. The CDR3 DNA sequence: TGCGCCAGCAGCCAAGATCCGACGGATTCTAATGAAAAACTGTTTTTT. Its translation is CASSQDPTDSNEKLFF.

This chain uses TRBV5-6 with TRBJ2-4; D gene unclear. Trimming pared 0 bases from V and 0 bases from J, leaving 4 bases between. In germline, CDR1 is SGHDT, CDR2 YYEEEE. This CDR3 has 14 residues. The CDR3 sequence: CASSLELAKNIQYF. The CDR3 DNA follows: TGTGCCAGCAGCTTGGAATTAGCCAAAAACATTCAGTACTTC.

This sequence joins TRBV28 and TRBJ2-7; 8 bases agree with TRBD1. The CDR3 has 15 residues. Germline CDR1 reads MDHEN; CDR2 reads SYDVKM. The junction had 9 bases not matched to a gene; V was cut back by 5 bases and J by 3 bases. In DNA form, the CDR3 reads TGTGCCAGCAGTGACCCCGGGACAGGAGACTACGAGCAGTACTTC. Its translation: CASSDPGTGDYEQYF.

This clonotype appeared a few times. The chain combines TRBV20-1 with TRBJ2-1, with D possibly matching TRBD2 (5 bases). Germline V CDR1 and CDR2: DFQATT, SNEGSKA (reference sequence). V lost 5 bases and J 10 bases, leaving 15 bases between the germline ends. The CDR3 is 12 amino acids. The CDR3 DNA sequence: TGCAGTGCTCCTCGGATAGGGAGAGAGCAGTTCTTC. This sequence encodes CSAPRIGREQFF.

This sequence joins TRBV5-4 and TRBJ1-1; possible D gene TRBD1, 5 bases. The CDR3 has 17 residues. CDR1 and CDR2 (germline): SGHNT, YYREEE (reference sequence). Trimming took off 5 bases at V and 1 base at J, with 21 bases between the two ends. The DNA for the CDR3 is TGTGCCAGCAGATCGGGTGCAGGGTTTACGACGAACACTGAAGCTTTCTTT. It is translated as CASRSGAGFTTNTEAFF.

This clonotype was counted between two and nine times. The chain has TRBV28 and TRBJ1-6, with D possibly being TRBD1 (6 bases). CDR1 is MDHEN and CDR2 is SYDVKM in the germline V gene. V was clipped by 6 bases and J by 1 base, with 10 bases between them. This CDR3 comprises 15 residues. The CDR3 coding sequence is TGTGCCAGCAGGGCCCAGGGGTCCTATAATTCACCCCTCCACTTT. It specifies CASRAQGSYNSPLHF.

This clonotype was seen more than once but under ten times. The chain couples TRBV5-1 to TRBJ2-5, with D possibly being TRBD2 (5 bases). There are 15 residues in the CDR3. V lost 1 base, J lost 2 bases, and 12 bases lay in between. Germline V lookup: CDR1 SGHRS, CDR2 YFSETQ. The CDR3: CASSLLTRGQETQYF. The CDR3 coding sequence is TGCGCCAGCAGCTTGTTGACCCGGGGACAAGAGACCCAGTACTTC. The full variable domain, completed using reference TRBV5-1 and TRBJ2-5, is KAGVTQTPRYLIKTRGQQVTLSCSPISGHRSVSWYQQTPGQGLQFLFEYFSETQRNKGNFPGRFSGRQFSNSRSEMNVSTLELGDSALYLCASSLLTRGQETQYFGPGTRLLVL.

Only a few counts were recorded for this clonotype. V gene TRBV18 combines with J gene TRBJ2-1, with 11 bases that match TRBD2. The length of the CDR3 is 16 residues. With V trimmed by 6 bases and J by 6 bases, 10 bases remained unmatched. CDR1 and CDR2 from the germline V gene are KGHSH and LQKENI. The CDR3 DNA sequence: TGTGCCAGCTCTCCAATTAGCGGGAGGGCCTTCAATGAGCAGTTCTTC. Translation: CASSPISGRAFNEQFF.

In this sample, this clonotype turned up a few times. V and J are TRBV5-1 and TRBJ1-2; D remains ambiguous. The ends were cut back, 3 bases at V and 1 base at J, with 10 bases in the middle. The CDR3 is 14 residues long. Germline V gene sequence: CDR1 SGHRS, CDR2 YFSETQ. The CDR3, as DNA: TGCGCCAGCAGCTCAAATCAGGTTAACTATGGCTACACCTTC. Protein sequence: CASSSNQVNYGYTF.